This TCR beta chain was sequenced for a study of shared clonotypes between healthy human individuals. This CDR3 has 15 residues. J was trimmed by 4 bases and V by 2 bases; bases with no gene match: 7. Germline V CDR1 and CDR2: MGHRA, YSYEKL. Nashville, Tennessee was home to all donors, who were Caucasian adults. This clone has only a few counts. The antigen is undetermined. Genomic DNA of each subset was evenly split across several immunoSEQ plates. TCRdb's table, derived via immunoSEQ multiplex PCR, lists solely in-frame clones and lacks some. The sample has roughly 300,000 clones, roughly 84% seen once. Notes on the study in general: The small donor group covered limited genetic and exposure diversity.

The chain links TRBV4-1 to TRBJ1-2; 7 nucleotides align to TRBD1. The TCR sequence derives from a man aged 18 to 29 in good health. What was sequenced was memory CD8+ T cells sorted from blood. Noted subset: CD45RO+ cells pooled with CCR7-negative TemRA cells. The DNA for the CDR3 is TGCGCCAGCAGCCAAACCACGGGACAGATCTATGGCTACACCTTC. Translating gives CASSQTTGQIYGYTF.